This T cell receptor (beta chain) was observed in a study of blood T cells in healthy people across ages. Study in general: The template switching approach captured approximately one barcoded beta molecule for every two T cells.

A note on this clonotype: Its antigen is not identified. Relative to the germline gene, one junction end is altered; a read error may explain this.

No fewer than 7 million PBMCs went into each sample. CDR3 length: 14 residues. CDR1 is SNHLY, CDR2 FYNNEI, per germline. Notes on the study in general: As age increased, TCR beta diversity per million T cells fell in a roughly linear fashion.

A J-beta primer mix and a sample-barcoded 5' primer were used in a second PCR of roughly 7 to 12 cycles. The authors tagged each cDNA molecule using a template-switch adaptor with 12 random nucleotides. TCRdb called the 5' RACE reads again in MiXCR, with one record for every CDR3 protein. The table includes more than 550,000 distinct CDR3 sequences, roughly 20% detected once. The material sequenced was blood. This receptor was identified in a man between 65 and 85 years old in good health. The rearrangement uses TRBV2 and TRBJ2-6, with D perhaps being TRBD1 or TRBD2 (5 bases each). CDR3 amino acids: CASSGGLGANVPTF. Written as DNA, the CDR3 is TGTGCCAGCAGTGGGGGGTTAGGGGCCAACGTCCCGACTTTC. The full variable domain, its missing parts supplied by reference TRBV2 and TRBJ2-6, is EPEVTQTPSHQVTQMGQEVILRCVPISNHLYFYWYRQILGQKVEFLVSFYNNEISEKSEIFDDQFSVERPDGSNFTLKIRSTKLEDSAMYFCASSGGLGANVPTFGAGSRLTVL.